This T cell receptor (beta chain) came from a study of control samples from healthy donors and cancer patients. The ends lost 4 bases at V and 3 bases at J; junction bases unmatched: 4. Germline values: CDR1 MNHEY, CDR2 SMNVEV (reference sequence). CDR3 length: 15 residues. This table comes from immunoSEQ multiplex PCR, and its TCRdb copy is limited to in-frame clones, with some not included. The repertoire holds about 77,000 clones, with roughly 92% as singletons. This clonotype was obtained from a woman in her sixties or seventies in good health. The chain recombines TRBV27 with TRBJ2-5; TRBD2 matches 11 bases. Sequenced material: blood. CDR3 sequence reads: CASSSPGLAEETQYF. CDR3 nucleotides: TGTGCCAGCAGTTCCCCGGGACTAGCGGAAGAGACCCAGTACTTC.